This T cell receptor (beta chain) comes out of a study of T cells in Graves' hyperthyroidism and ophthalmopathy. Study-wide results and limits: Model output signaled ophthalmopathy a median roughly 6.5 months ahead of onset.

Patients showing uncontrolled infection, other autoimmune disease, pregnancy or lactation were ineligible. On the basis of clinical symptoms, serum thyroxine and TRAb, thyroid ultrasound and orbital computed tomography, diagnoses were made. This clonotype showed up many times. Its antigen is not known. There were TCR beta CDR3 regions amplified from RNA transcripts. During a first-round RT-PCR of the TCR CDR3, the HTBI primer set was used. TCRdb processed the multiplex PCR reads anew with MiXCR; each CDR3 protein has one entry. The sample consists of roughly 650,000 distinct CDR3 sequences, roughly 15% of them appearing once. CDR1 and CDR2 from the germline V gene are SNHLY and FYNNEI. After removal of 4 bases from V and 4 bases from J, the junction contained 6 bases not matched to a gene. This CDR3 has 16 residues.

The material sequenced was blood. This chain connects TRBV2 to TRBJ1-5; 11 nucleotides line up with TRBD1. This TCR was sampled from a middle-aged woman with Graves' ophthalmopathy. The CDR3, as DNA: TGTGCCAGCAGTGGGACAGGGGGCGTATCAAATCAGCCCCAGCATTTT. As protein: CASSGTGGVSNQPQHF.